Below, 11 T cell receptor beta chains from the same sample are listed, as sequenced in a study of cytomegalovirus exposure and HLA in healthy donors. 13 Jbeta primers and 60 Vbeta primers were used for the PCR. Only in-frame clones appear in the TCRdb table, and some are missing; sequencing was by immunoSEQ multiplex PCR. Here the sample spans approximately 150,000 clones, roughly 79% being singletons. Sequenced material: PBMCs. Receptor source: a woman in her 50s in good health and CMV-seronegative.

The chain employs TRBV9 and TRBJ2-1; 8 nucleotides align to TRBD2. The J segment lost 5 bases and the V segment lost 0 bases, leaving 10 bases of the junction unmatched. Per the germline V gene, CDR1 is SGDLS and CDR2 is YYNGEE. CDR3 size: 17 residues. CDR3 in amino acids: CASSVGGSGIVNNEQFF. CDR3 sequence (DNA): TGTGCCAGCAGCGTAGGGGGTAGCGGGATTGTGAACAATGAGCAGTTCTTC.

This chain uses TRBV10-3 with TRBJ2-3, with D tentatively TRBD2 (5 bases). The germline gives CDR1 ENHRY, CDR2 SYGVKD. V was pared by 10 bases and J by 5 bases, with 25 bases between. The CDR3 totals 16 residues. Written as DNA, the CDR3 is TGTGCCACCCGGTTCCCCATTGGAGGACGGGAAGATACGCAGTATTTT. This encodes CATRFPIGGREDTQYF.

This clone was found a few times. The V gene is TRBV6-5, the J gene TRBJ1-2; TRBD1 agrees at 12 bases. The CDR3 consists of 15 residues. Germline assignment: CDR1 MNHEY and CDR2 SVGAGI. V lost 8 bases to trimming and J lost 6 bases; unmatched junction nucleotides: 10. Written as DNA, the CDR3 is TGTGCCAGCCTTAAATCAGGGACAGGGGGCAATGGCTACACCTTC. This sequence encodes CASLKSGTGGNGYTF.

The J gene is TRBJ2-5, the V gene TRBV7-7, with 11 bases that match TRBD2. The germline V gene encodes CDR1 SSHAT and CDR2 FNYEAQ (reference sequence). The V segment lost 4 bases and the J segment 5 bases; nucleotides outside the gene matches: 9. This CDR3 contains 16 residues. The CDR3 loop reads CASSSRLAGTGETQYF. DNA for the CDR3: TGTGCCAGCAGCTCACGACTAGCGGGGACCGGGGAGACCCAGTACTTC.

This chain uses TRBV5-4 with TRBJ2-1, with TRBD2 identical over 11 bases. The CDR3 runs to 16 residues. V lost 4 bases and J lost 6; bases outside the gene matches: 9. CDR1 SGHNT and CDR2 YYREEE come from the germline V gene (reference sequence). CDR3 region: CASSPPPSGGTNEQFF. The CDR3 DNA reads as TGTGCCAGCAGCCCTCCCCCTAGCGGGGGGACCAATGAGCAGTTCTTC.

J is TRBJ1-6 and V is TRBV5-4; tentative D call: TRBD1 (5 bases). Germline CDR1 is SGHNT and CDR2 is YYREEE (reference sequence). This CDR3 has 15 residues. Trimming took 3 bases from V and 7 from J, leaving 14 bases between them. CDR3 loop: CASSSGGERNSPLHF. For the CDR3, the DNA is TGTGCCAGCAGCTCGGGAGGGGAAAGGAATTCACCCCTCCACTTT.

J is TRBJ2-7 and V is TRBV28, with a tentative D call TRBD2 (6 bases). V was shortened by 8 bases and J by 7 bases, with 24 bases between the two germline ends. Germline assignment: CDR1 MDHEN and CDR2 SYDVKM. The CDR3 extends over 15 amino acids. The chain's CDR3 is CASSPGDLGKEEQYF. Written as DNA, the CDR3 is TGTGCCAGCTCCCCGGGGGACCTCGGTAAGGAAGAGCAGTACTTC.

CDR3 nucleotide sequence: TGTGCCAGCAGTCCCTTGGACGGGACTAGCTCTGGGGCCAACGTCCTGACTTTC. It yields the protein CASSPLDGTSSGANVLTF. The chain is built from TRBV28 and TRBJ2-6; TRBD2 aligns across 8 bases. CDR3 length: 18 amino acids. Trimming removed 5 bases from V and 0 bases from J; junction bases left unmatched: 9. Germline V CDR1 and CDR2: MDHEN, SYDVKM. The complete variable domain, with remaining parts taken from reference TRBV28 and TRBJ2-6, reads DVKVTQSSRYLVKRTGEKVFLECVQDMDHENMFWYRQDPGLGLRLIYFSYDVKMKEKGDIPEGYSVSREKKERFSLILESASTNQTSMYLCASSPLDGTSSGANVLTFGAGSRLTVL.

This chain uses TRBV6-5 with TRBJ2-7, with 9 bases identical to TRBD2. Germline V gives CDR1 MNHEY, CDR2 SVGAGI. J gave up 0 bases and V 4 bases, and 4 bases lay outside the gene matches. The CDR3 loop spans 15 amino acids. The CDR3 sequence is CASSWQRGVSYEQYF. CDR3 coding DNA: TGTGCCAGCAGTTGGCAGCGGGGGGTCTCCTACGAGCAGTACTTC.

V usage is TRBV5-1 and J usage is TRBJ2-5; D may be TRBD2 (5 bases). V shed 4 bases and J shed 1 base, with 14 bases lying between them. The CDR3 runs to 15 residues. The germline V gene encodes CDR1 SGHRS and CDR2 YFSETQ. The CDR3 region is CASSLIPGSQETQYF. The CDR3 bases are TGCGCCAGCAGCCTAATACCGGGATCCCAAGAGACCCAGTACTTC.

The chain carries TRBV11-2 and TRBJ1-1; TRBD1 aligns across 9 bases. Germline V lookup: CDR1 SGHAT, CDR2 FQNNGV. CDR3 size: 16 residues. Trimming removed 6 bases from V and 0 bases from J; junction bases left unmatched: 8. In DNA, the CDR3 is TGTGCCAGCAGGACCCTAAGGGACAGGGTGAACACTGAAGCTTTCTTT. Translated, it gives CASRTLRDRVNTEAFF.